This T cell receptor (beta chain) was recovered during a study of PD-L1 blockade in urothelial cancer. Sequencing was performed with immunoSEQ multiplex PCR; in TCRdb, only in-frame clones are kept and a portion is missing. This table has 70,000 to 85,000 clones, roughly 90% appearing once. Germline CDR1 is SGHTA and CDR2 is FQGTGA. The trim removed 2 bases at V and 4 bases at J, leaving 11 bases unmatched. The CDR3 contains 17 residues. Time point described: pretreatment peripheral blood. This TCR derives from a man aged 65-85 years with urothelial cancer. The gene calls are TRBV7-3 and TRBJ2-7, with 10 bases aligning to TRBD2. The sequencing here drew on PBMCs, taken around atezolizumab (anti-PD-L1) treatment. The CDR3 DNA follows: TGTGCCAGCAGCTTATTACGGAGCGGGAGGGCCCTATACGAGCAGTACTTC. Its translation: CASSLLRSGRALYEQYF.